These 11 T cell receptor beta chains came from one sample sequenced in a study of early T cells in non-severe SARS-CoV-2 infection. Each CDR3 protein is one row after TCRdb ran MiXCR on the 5' RACE reads. The sample yields roughly 27,000 distinct CDR3 sequences, 4% to 5% seen once. Sequencing was carried out using whole blood. The receptors stem from an adult who was a healthcare worker with PCR-confirmed SARS-CoV-2 infection or an uninfected control (not recorded which).

This clonotype was counted many times. This chain connects TRBV10-1 to TRBJ2-1; 10 positions match TRBD2. Germline CDR1 is WNHNN and CDR2 is SYGVQD (reference sequence). J was trimmed by 3 bases and V by 0 bases; bases with no gene match: 5. This CDR3 spans 17 amino acids. The CDR3 bases are TGCGCCAGCAGTGAGTCGATCGAGCGGGAGGGCTACAATGAGCAGTTCTTC. Its translation: CASSESIEREGYNEQFF.

This clonotype was seen at least ten times. The chain carries TRBV30 and TRBJ2-7; a possible D gene is TRBD1 (7 bases). Per the germline V gene, CDR1 is GTSNPN and CDR2 is SVGIG (reference sequence). The CDR3 is 14 amino acids. Trimming removed 0 bases from V and 6 bases from J, with 15 bases in between. The CDR3 DNA sequence: TGTGCCTGGAGTGTACCAGGCGGGGACAGCGAGCAGTACTTC. Translating gives CAWSVPGGDSEQYF.

The chain has TRBV5-1 and TRBJ2-2; no clear D gene. This CDR3 has 12 amino acids. The V gene lost 1 base and the J gene lost 6 bases, with 4 bases spanning the gap. Germline values: CDR1 SGHRS, CDR2 YFSETQ. In DNA, the CDR3 is TGCGCCAGCAGCTTGTGGGCCGGGGAGCTGTTTTTT. This encodes CASSLWAGELFF.

This clonotype has a handful of counts. The chain links TRBV4-1 to TRBJ2-1; 7 bases are a match to TRBD2. The CDR3 sequence is 15 residues long. V shed 2 bases and J 5 bases; nucleotides not matched to a gene: 6. CDR1 is MGHRA and CDR2 is YSYEKL in the germline V gene. In DNA, the CDR3 is TGCGCCAGCAGCCAAACTAGCGAGGGCAACAATGAGCAGTTCTTC. Translated, it gives CASSQTSEGNNEQFF.

This clonotype was counted many times. This chain links TRBV6-5 with TRBJ1-2; no clear D. CDR3 length: 12 residues. V lost 6 bases and J 2 bases, leaving 7 bases between the germline ends. Germline V gene data show CDR1 as MNHEY and CDR2 as SVGAGI. CDR3 sequence: CASSDRNYGYTF. The DNA of the CDR3 is TGTGCCAGCAGCGACCGCAACTATGGCTACACCTTC.

This clonotype was seen only a few times. The J gene is TRBJ2-7, the V gene TRBV3-1; D may be TRBD2 (5 bases). The CDR3 consists of 13 residues. The V gene lost 1 base and the J gene lost 2 bases, with 6 bases spanning the gap. The germline V gene has CDR1 LGHDT and CDR2 YNNKEL (reference sequence). The CDR3 loop reads CASSQGEPYEQYF. CDR3 nucleotide sequence: TGTGCCAGCAGCCAAGGGGAGCCCTACGAGCAGTACTTC.

This clonotype has a count of ten or more. This sequence joins TRBV28 and TRBJ2-5; TRBD1 agrees at 7 bases. Germline V CDR1 and CDR2: MDHEN, SYDVKM. This CDR3 has 16 residues. Unmatched junction bases numbered 11, after V lost 5 bases and J lost 2 bases. The CDR3 DNA sequence: TGTGCCAGCAGTGTAGAAAGACAGGGTTGGCAAGAGACCCAGTACTTC. Its protein product is CASSVERQGWQETQYF.

This rearrangement joins TRBV11-3 to TRBJ2-3, with D perhaps matching TRBD1 or TRBD2 (6 bases each). V was cut by 5 bases and J by 4 bases, with 10 bases left in between. This CDR3 comprises 13 residues. Germline V CDR1 and CDR2: SGHNT, YENEEA. CDR3 sequence: CASSRGGPDTQYF. Here the CDR3 DNA reads TGTGCCAGCAGCCGAGGGGGGCCAGATACGCAGTATTTT.

This clonotype was seen repeatedly, ten times or more. The chain couples TRBV20-1 to TRBJ2-7; possibly TRBD2 for D (6 bases). The V and J ends lost 6 bases and 3 bases respectively, with 24 bases between them. The CDR3 extends over 16 amino acids. Per the germline V gene, CDR1 is DFQATT and CDR2 is SNEGSKA (reference sequence). CDR3 protein: CSAREGGLAVFYEQYF. As DNA, the CDR3 is TGCAGTGCCCGGGAAGGAGGGCTGGCGGTGTTCTACGAGCAGTACTTC.

This clonotype was detected many times. The J gene is TRBJ2-2, the V gene TRBV2, with a tentative D call TRBD1 (6 bases). Between the trimmed V and J ends, which lost 3 bases and 2 bases, there was a span of 10 bases. The length of the CDR3 is 15 residues. From germline, CDR1 is SNHLY and CDR2 FYNNEI. CDR3 DNA sequence: TGTGCCAGCAGTGACAGGGGATCAAACACCGGGGAGCTGTTTTTT. Translated: CASSDRGSNTGELFF.

The chain has TRBV3-1 and TRBJ2-3; 7 bases are shared with TRBD2. The germline CDR1 and CDR2 sequences are LGHDT and YNNKEL (reference sequence). J lost 9 bases, V lost 2 bases, and 11 bases had no gene match. The CDR3 spans 15 residues. This chain's CDR3 is CASSQPGGTRETQYF. The CDR3, as DNA: TGTGCCAGCAGCCAACCGGGAGGCACCCGAGAGACGCAGTATTTT.